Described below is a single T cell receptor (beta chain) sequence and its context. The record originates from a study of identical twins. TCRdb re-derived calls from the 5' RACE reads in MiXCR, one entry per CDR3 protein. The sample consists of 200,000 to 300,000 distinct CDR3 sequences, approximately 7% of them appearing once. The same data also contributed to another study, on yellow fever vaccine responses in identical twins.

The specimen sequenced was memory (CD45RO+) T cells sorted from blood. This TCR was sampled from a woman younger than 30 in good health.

The CDR3 DNA follows: TGTGCCAGCAGCTTGGACAGAGAGAACACTGAAGCTTTCTTT. This sequence encodes CASSLDRENTEAFF. V and J are TRBV5-4 and TRBJ1-1; D uncertain. Germline-derived CDR1 and CDR2 are SGHNT and YYREEE (reference sequence). V was clipped by 0 bases and J by 1 base, with 7 bases between them. The CDR3 covers 14 residues.